The clone carrying this T cell receptor (beta chain) is medium-sized by share. As yet, its antigen is unknown. This record comes from a study of memory CD4+ T cells and cytomegalovirus serostatus. The sort gate was single viable CD3+CD4+CD8-CD45RO+ cells for memory CD4+ T cells. Study-level points and caveats: The CMV-associated TCR signature appears largely within the CD4+ memory repertoire.

V was clipped by 4 bases and J by 4 bases, with 12 bases between them. The CDR3 has 14 residues. CDR1 and CDR2 (germline): SGHRS, YFSETQ. TCRdb keeps only in-frame clones here, not all; method: immunoSEQ multiplex PCR. This repertoire shows 64,000 or so clones, roughly three quarters found once; its top ten account for 0.7% to 0.9%. The V call is TRBV5-1, the J call TRBJ1-5; D is ambiguous. The sequencing input was memory CD4+ T cells from blood. The sequence derives from an adult in good health and CMV-seronegative. The chain's CDR3 is CASSPEGQNQPQHF. The CDR3, as DNA: TGCGCCAGCAGCCCCGAGGGTCAAAATCAGCCCCAGCATTTT.